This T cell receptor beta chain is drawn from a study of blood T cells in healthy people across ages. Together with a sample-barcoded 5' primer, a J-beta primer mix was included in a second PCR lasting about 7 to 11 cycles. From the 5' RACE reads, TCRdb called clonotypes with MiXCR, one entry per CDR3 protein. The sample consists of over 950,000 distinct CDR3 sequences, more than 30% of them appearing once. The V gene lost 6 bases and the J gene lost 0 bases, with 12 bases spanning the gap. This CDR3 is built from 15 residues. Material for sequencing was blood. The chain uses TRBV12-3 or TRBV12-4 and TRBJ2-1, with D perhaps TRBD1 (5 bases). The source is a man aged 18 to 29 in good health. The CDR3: CASSSDKSSYNEQFF. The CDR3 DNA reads TGTGCCAGCAGCTCGGACAAGAGCTCCTACAATGAGCAGTTCTTC.